This T cell receptor beta chain was retrieved from a study of regulatory and conventional T cells in RAG deficiency. Study-level points and caveats: Patient subsets had shorter CDR3s; Omenn Treg-Tconv overlap exceeded 80%. Treg unique TCR beta sequences were approximately 100-fold fewer in Omenn syndrome and CID/AS patients than controls.

TCRdb's table, derived via immunoSEQ multiplex PCR, lists solely in-frame clones and lacks some. The repertoire holds around 30,000 clones, approximately 90% seen once, with 5.4% in the top ten. With respect to this clone: Its antigen is unidentified.

Per germline, CDR1 SEHNR and CDR2 FQNEAQ (reference sequence). The V and J ends lost 5 bases and 3 bases, in that order; junction bases with no gene match: 7. This CDR3 region has 15 residues. In addition, the sample was reused for a study of regulatory T cells. That work contributes: The PCR used 52 TRBV and 13 TRBJ primers. Patient repertoires had restricted TRB V-J pairs and skewed V and J usage, most in Tregs.

V and J are TRBV7-9 and TRBJ2-1, with 7 nucleotides matching TRBD2. The material sequenced was CD8+ T cells sorted from blood. This receptor was taken from a human donor in good health. CDR3 sequence (DNA): TGTGCCAGCAGCCCCGGAGTAGCGGGCTACAATGAGCAGTTCTTC. Protein product: CASSPGVAGYNEQFF.